Reported below is one TCR beta chain. In the original workflow: Nucleated cell counts were estimated from reference gene primer amplification. Profiling relied on immunoSEQ multiplex PCR, and the TCRdb table lists in-frame clones only, not all of them. V and J calls and clone size follow that table, whereas D and trimming were derived from the DNA. The table has under 250,000 clones, 90% to 95% seen once. This sample stems from a study of blood T cell repertoires in COVID-19. The V gene end was trimmed by 6 bases and the J gene end by 4 bases; junction bases not matched to a gene: 11. The CDR3 totals 15 residues. Germline assignment: CDR1 MDHEN and CDR2 SYDVKM.

This sequence originates from a man aged 60-69 years with COVID-19, enrolled during active disease. The V gene is TRBV28, the J gene TRBJ2-7; TRBD1 matches at 8 bases. Sequenced: peripheral blood. CDR3 residues: CASRKQGVSLYEQYF. CDR3 nucleotide sequence: TGTGCCAGCAGAAAACAGGGGGTATCTTTGTACGAGCAGTACTTC.